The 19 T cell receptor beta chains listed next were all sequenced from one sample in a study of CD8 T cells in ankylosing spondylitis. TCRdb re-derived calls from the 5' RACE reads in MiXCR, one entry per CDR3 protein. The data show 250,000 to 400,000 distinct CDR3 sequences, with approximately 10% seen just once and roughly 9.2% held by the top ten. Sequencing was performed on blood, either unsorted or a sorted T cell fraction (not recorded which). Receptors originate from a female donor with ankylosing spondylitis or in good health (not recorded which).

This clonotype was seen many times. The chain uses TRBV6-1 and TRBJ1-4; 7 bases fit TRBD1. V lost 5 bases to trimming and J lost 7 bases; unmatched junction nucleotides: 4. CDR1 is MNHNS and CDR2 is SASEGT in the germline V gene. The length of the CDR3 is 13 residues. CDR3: CASSMTGFEKLFF. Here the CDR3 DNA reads TGTGCCAGCAGTATGACAGGGTTTGAAAAACTGTTTTTT.

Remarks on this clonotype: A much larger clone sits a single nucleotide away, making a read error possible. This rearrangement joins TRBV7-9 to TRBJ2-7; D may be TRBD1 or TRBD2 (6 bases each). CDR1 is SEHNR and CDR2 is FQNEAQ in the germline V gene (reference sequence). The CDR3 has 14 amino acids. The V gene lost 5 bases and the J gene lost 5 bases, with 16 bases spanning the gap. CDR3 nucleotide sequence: TGTGCCAGCAGCCATCCGGGGGCCCTCCACGAGCAGTACTTC. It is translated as CASSHPGALHEQYF.

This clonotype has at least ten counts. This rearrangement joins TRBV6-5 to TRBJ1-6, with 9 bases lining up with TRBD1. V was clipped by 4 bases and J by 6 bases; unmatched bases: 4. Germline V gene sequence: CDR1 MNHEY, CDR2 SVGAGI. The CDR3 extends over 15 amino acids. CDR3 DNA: TGTGCCAGCAGTTTTGGACAGGGGACTAATTCACCCCTCCACTTT. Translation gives CASSFGQGTNSPLHF.

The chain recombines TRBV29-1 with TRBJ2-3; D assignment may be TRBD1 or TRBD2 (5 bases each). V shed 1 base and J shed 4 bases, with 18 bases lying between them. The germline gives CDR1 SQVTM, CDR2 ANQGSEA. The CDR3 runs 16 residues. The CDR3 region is CSVEVYGTVGPDTQYF. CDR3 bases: TGCAGCGTTGAAGTTTACGGGACGGTGGGACCAGATACGCAGTATTTT.

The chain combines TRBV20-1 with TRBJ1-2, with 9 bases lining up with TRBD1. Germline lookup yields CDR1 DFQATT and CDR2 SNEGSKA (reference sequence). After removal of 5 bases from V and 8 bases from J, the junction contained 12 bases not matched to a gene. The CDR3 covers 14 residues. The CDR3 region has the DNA TGCAGTGCTCGGGCTGGGGACAGGGTTAACGGCTACACCTTC. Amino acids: CSARAGDRVNGYTF.

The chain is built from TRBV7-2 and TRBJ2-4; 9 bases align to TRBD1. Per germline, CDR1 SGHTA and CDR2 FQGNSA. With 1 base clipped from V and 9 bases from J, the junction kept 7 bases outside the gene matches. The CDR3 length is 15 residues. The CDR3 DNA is TGTGCCAGCAGCTTAGGGGACAGGGTCGATGGCATTCAGTACTTC. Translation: CASSLGDRVDGIQYF.

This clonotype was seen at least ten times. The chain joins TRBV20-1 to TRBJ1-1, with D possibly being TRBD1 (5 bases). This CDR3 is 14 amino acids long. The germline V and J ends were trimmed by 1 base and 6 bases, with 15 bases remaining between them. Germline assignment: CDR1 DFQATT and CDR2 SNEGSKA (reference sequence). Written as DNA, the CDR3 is TGCAGTGCTAGAGTGAGGGGAGGAAGTTCTGAAGCTTTCTTT. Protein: CSARVRGGSSEAFF.

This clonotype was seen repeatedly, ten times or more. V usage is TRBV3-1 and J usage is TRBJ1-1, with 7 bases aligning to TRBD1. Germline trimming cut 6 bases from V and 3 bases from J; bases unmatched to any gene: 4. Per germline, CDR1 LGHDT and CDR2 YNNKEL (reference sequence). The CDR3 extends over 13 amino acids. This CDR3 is CASRPTGDTEAFF. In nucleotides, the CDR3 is TGTGCCAGCAGACCAACAGGGGACACTGAAGCTTTCTTT.

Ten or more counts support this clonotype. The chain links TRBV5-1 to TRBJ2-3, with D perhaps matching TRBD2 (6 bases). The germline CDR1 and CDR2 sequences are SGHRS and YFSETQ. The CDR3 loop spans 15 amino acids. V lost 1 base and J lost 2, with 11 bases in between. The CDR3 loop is CASSLWGDATDTQYF. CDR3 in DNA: TGCGCCAGCAGCTTGTGGGGGGACGCCACAGATACGCAGTATTTT.

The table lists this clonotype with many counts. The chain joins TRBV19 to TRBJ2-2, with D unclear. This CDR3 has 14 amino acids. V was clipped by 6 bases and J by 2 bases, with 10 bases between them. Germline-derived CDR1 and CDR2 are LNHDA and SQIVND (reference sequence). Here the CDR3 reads CASRENPNTGELFF. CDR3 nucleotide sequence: TGTGCCAGTAGGGAGAATCCTAACACCGGGGAGCTGTTTTTT.

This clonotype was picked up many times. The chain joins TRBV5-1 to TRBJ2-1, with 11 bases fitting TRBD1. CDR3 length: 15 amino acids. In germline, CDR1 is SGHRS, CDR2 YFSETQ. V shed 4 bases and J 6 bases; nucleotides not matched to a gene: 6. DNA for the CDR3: TGCGCCAGCAGCACCGGACAGGGGGCTATCAATGAGCAGTTCTTC. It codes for CASSTGQGAINEQFF.

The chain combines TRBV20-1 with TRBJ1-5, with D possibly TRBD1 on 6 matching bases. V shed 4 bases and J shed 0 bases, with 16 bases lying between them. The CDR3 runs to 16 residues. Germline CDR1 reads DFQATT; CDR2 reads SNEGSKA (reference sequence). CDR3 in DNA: TGCAGTGCTACTAAGGGGGGCGAATATAGCAATCAGCCCCAGCATTTT. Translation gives CSATKGGEYSNQPQHF.

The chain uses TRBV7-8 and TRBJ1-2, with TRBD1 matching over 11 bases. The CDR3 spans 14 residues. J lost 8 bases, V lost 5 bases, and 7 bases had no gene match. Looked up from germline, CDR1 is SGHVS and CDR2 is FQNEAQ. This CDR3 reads CASSPRDRGTGYTF. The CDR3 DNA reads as TGTGCCAGCAGCCCACGGGACAGGGGGACGGGCTACACCTTC.

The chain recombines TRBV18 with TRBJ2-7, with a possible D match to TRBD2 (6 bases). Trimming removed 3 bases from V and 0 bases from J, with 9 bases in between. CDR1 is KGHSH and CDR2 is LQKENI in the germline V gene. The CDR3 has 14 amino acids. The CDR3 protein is CASSPVTSSYEQYF. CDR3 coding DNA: TGTGCCAGCTCACCTGTGACTAGCTCCTACGAGCAGTACTTC.

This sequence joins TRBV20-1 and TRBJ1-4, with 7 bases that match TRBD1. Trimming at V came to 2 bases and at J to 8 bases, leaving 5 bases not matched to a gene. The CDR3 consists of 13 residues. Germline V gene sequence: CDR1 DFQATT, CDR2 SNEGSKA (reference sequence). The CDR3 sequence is CSARQGVEEKLFF. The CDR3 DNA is TGCAGTGCTAGACAGGGGGTTGAGGAAAAACTGTTTTTT.

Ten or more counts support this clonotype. The CDR3 DNA is TGTGCCACCAGCACCTTTGTGGGACAGAGAAAGCAGCCCCAGCATTTT. It specifies CATSTFVGQRKQPQHF. The chain has TRBV15 and TRBJ1-5; 7 nucleotides align to TRBD1. Germline V CDR1 and CDR2: LNHNV, YYDKDF (reference sequence). V shed 4 bases and J 7 bases; nucleotides not matched to a gene: 13. This CDR3 contains 16 residues.

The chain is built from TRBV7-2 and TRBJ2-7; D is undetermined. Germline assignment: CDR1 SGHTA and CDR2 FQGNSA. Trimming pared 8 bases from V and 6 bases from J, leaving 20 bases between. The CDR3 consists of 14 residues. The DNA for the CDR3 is TGTGCCAGCGGTGCGGTCGCGTTCCTCGGCGAGCAGTACTTC. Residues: CASGAVAFLGEQYF.

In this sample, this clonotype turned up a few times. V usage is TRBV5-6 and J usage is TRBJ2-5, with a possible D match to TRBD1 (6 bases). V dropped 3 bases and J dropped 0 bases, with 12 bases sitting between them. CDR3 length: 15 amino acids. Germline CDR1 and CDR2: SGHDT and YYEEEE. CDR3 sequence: CASSSPRQDQETQYF. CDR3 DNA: TGTGCCAGCAGCTCCCCCCGACAGGACCAAGAGACCCAGTACTTC.

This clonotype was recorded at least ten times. The CDR3 sequence is CASTLGSYGYTF. CDR3 DNA: TGTGCCAGCACCCTAGGATCCTATGGCTACACCTTC. The rearrangement uses TRBV5-5 and TRBJ1-2, with D hard to call. The V end lost 6 bases, the J end lost 4 bases, and 10 bases lay between the germline ends. CDR3 length equals 12 residues. Germline V CDR1 and CDR2: SGHKS, YYEKEE (reference sequence).